This is a list of T cell receptor beta chains from one sample in a study of blood T cells in healthy people across ages. MiXCR, applied by TCRdb to the 5' RACE reads, yields one record per CDR3 protein. The sample carries about 730,000 distinct CDR3 sequences, roughly 41% recorded once. Sequencing was done on a sample of blood. These receptors were obtained from a woman aged 60 to 75 in good health. The CDR3 runs from the conserved cysteine through the conserved F or W. Fields, in order: V gene, D gene, clone size, J gene, CDR3 DNA, CDR3 protein. The D gene is left open where the match is weak. Clone size is stated in some rows and not others, as once, few, many or a class when expanded.

TRBV6-2/TRBV6-3	.	many	TRBJ2-5	TGTGCCAGCAGCCCAGGAGAAGAGACCCAGTACTTC	CASSPGEETQYF
TRBV7-9	TRBD1	.	TRBJ2-5	TGTGCCAGCAGCTTGGCCGACAGGGGGCGAACCCAAGAGACCCAGTACTTC	CASSLADRGRTQETQYF
TRBV12-3/TRBV12-4	TRBD1	.	TRBJ2-7	TGTGCCAGCAGTAACGTGCGACAGGGCTCCGACGAGCAGTACTTC	CASSNVRQGSDEQYF
TRBV28	.	.	TRBJ2-7	TGTGCCAGCACCCGTCGAGGGGACCTGATCTACGAGCAGTACTTC	CASTRRGDLIYEQYF
TRBV5-6	.	.	TRBJ1-1	TGTGCCAGCAGCTCCACCTCTGTCCCTGAAGCTTTCTTT	CASSSTSVPEAFF
TRBV7-2	.	many	TRBJ2-1	TGTGCCAGCAGCGCCAGACAGAACAATGAGCAGTTCTTC	CASSARQNNEQFF
TRBV28	.	.	TRBJ2-3	TGTGCCAGCAGTTTAAATCCCGGGACCAGCGGAAATACGCAGTATTTT	CASSLNPGTSGNTQYF
TRBV11-3	TRBD2	few	TRBJ2-3	TGTGCCAGCAGCTCTTCGACTAGCGGGGGAACTACAGATACGCAGTATTTT	CASSSSTSGGTTDTQYF
TRBV6-5	TRBD1	.	TRBJ2-7	TGTGCCAGCAGTCATACAGGGGGCGTCGGCTCCTACGAGCAGTACTTC	CASSHTGGVGSYEQYF
TRBV20-1	TRBD2	.	TRBJ2-3	TGCAGTGCCCTAGCGGAGCTCACAGATACGCAGTATTTT	CSALAELTDTQYF
TRBV5-1	TRBD1	.	TRBJ2-7	TGCGCCAGCAGGAATGGGGACAGGGTGTTGCATGAGCAGTACTTC	CASRNGDRVLHEQYF
TRBV7-9	.	.	TRBJ1-2	TGTGCCAGCTCAGTGTCTAACTATGGCTACACCTTC	CASSVSNYGYTF
TRBV20-1	.	.	TRBJ1-5	TGCAGTGCTAGACCCGGGACACCAAGCAATCAGCCCCAGCATTTT	CSARPGTPSNQPQHF
TRBV9	TRBD2	.	TRBJ2-5	TGTGCCAGCAGCGCGGGAGGGATCGGGGGAATTGGGACCCAGTACTTC	CASSAGGIGGIGTQYF
TRBV30	.	few	TRBJ1-2	TGTGCCTGGAGAATGACCGGTTCGGGTGGCTACACCTTC	CAWRMTGSGGYTF
TRBV6-5	.	.	TRBJ1-1	TGTGCCAGCATCAACCCGGGACGGGTGGGCACTGAAGCTTTCTTT	CASINPGRVGTEAFF
TRBV29-1	TRBD1	.	TRBJ2-5	TGCAGCATATGGGACAGGAGAATTGTAGAGACCCAGTACTTC	CSIWDRRIVETQYF
TRBV12-3/TRBV12-4	.	.	TRBJ2-1	TGTGCCAGCAGCCACGGCATAGCTTCCAATGAGCAGTTCTTC	CASSHGIASNEQFF
TRBV12-3/TRBV12-4	.	many	TRBJ2-3	TGTGCCAGCACCCCGTCCCCCGTTTCGACAGATACGCAGTATTTT	CASTPSPVSTDTQYF
TRBV4-2	.	few	TRBJ2-3	TGTGCCAGCAGCCAAGCAGGAGGCAGGGCCCCCACAGATACGCAGTATTTT	CASSQAGGRAPTDTQYF
TRBV2	.	.	TRBJ1-2	TGTGCCAGCAGTGAGGTAACGGTGAACTATGGCTACACCTTC	CASSEVTVNYGYTF
TRBV10-2	TRBD1	few	TRBJ1-4	TGCGCCAGCACCGAACGAGGACAGGTTAATGAAAAACTGTTTTTT	CASTERGQVNEKLFF